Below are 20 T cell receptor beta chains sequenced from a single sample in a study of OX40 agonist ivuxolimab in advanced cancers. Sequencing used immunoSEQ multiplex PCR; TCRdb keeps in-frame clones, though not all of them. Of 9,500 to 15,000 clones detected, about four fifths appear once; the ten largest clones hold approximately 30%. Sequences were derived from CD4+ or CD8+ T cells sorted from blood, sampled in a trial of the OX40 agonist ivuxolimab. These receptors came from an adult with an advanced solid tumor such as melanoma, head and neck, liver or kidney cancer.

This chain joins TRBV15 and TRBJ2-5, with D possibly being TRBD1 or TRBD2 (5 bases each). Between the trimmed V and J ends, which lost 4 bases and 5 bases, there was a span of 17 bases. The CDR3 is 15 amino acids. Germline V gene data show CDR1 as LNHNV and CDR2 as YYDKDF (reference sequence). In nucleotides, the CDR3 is TGTGCCACCAGCACAAGTACCGAGGGGTGGGAGACCCAGTACTTC. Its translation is CATSTSTEGWETQYF.

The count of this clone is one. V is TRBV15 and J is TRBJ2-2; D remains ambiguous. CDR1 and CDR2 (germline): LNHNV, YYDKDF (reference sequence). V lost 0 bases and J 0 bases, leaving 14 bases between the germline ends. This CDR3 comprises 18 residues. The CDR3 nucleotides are TGTGCCACCAGCAGAGATCCCCCCAGTATCGCGAACACCGGGGAGCTGTTTTTT. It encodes CATSRDPPSIANTGELFF.

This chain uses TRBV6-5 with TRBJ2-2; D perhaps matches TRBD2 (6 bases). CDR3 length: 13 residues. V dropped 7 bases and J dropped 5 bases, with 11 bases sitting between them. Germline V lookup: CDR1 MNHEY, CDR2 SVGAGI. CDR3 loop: CASTYGGTGELFF. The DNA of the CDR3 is TGTGCCAGCACCTACGGGGGTACCGGGGAGCTGTTTTTT.

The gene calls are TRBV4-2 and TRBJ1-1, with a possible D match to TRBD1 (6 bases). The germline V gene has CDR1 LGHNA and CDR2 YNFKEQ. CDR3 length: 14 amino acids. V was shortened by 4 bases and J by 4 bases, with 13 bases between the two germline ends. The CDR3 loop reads CASSPTTGSTEAFF. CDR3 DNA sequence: TGTGCCAGCAGCCCGACCACAGGGTCCACTGAAGCTTTCTTT.

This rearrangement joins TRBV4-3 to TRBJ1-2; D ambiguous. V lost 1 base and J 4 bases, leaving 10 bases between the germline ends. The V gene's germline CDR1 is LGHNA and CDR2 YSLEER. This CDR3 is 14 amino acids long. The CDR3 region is CASSQVGSIYGYTF. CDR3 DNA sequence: TGCGCCAGCAGCCAAGTTGGATCCATCTATGGCTACACCTTC.

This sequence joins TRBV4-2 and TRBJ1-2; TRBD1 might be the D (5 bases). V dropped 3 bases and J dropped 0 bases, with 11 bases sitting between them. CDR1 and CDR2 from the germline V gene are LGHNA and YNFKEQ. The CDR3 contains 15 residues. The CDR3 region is CASSHPGRANYGYTF. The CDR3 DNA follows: TGTGCCAGCAGCCACCCGGGACGGGCTAACTATGGCTACACCTTC.

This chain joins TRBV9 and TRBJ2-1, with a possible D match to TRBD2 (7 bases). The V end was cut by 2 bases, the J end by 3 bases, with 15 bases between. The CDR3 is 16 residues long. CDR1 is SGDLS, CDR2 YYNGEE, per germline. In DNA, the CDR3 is TGTGCCAGCAGCGTGGAGGGCGGGGGCATCTACAATGAGCAGTTCTTC. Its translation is CASSVEGGGIYNEQFF.

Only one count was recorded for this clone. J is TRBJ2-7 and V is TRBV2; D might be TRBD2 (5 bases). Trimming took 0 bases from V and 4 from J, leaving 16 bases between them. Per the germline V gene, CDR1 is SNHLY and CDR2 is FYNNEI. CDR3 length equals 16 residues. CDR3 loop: CASSEAAGPNSYEQYF. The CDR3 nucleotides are TGTGCCAGCAGTGAAGCGGCGGGCCCCAATAGTTACGAGCAGTACTTC.

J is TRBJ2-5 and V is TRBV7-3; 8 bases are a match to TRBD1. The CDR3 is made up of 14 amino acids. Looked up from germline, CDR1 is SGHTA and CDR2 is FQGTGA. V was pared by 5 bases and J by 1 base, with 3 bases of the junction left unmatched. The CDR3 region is CASSETGVQETQYF. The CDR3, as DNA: TGTGCCAGCAGCGAGACAGGGGTCCAAGAGACCCAGTACTTC.

The CDR3 DNA sequence: TGTGCCAGCACAGCGATGGGGGACACCGGGGAGCTGTTTTTT. This gives the protein CASTAMGDTGELFF. V and J are TRBV6-1 and TRBJ2-2; possibly TRBD1 or TRBD2 for D (5 bases each). V was shortened by 7 bases and J by 3 bases, with 12 bases between the two germline ends. This CDR3 spans 14 amino acids. Germline loops: CDR1 MNHNS, CDR2 SASEGT.

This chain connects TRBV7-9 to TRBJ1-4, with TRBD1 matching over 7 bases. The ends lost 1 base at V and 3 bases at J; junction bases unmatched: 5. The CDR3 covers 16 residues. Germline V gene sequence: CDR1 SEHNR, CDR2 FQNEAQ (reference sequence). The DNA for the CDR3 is TGTGCCAGCAGCTTAGTACAGGGGCTAGCTAATGAAAAACTGTTTTTT. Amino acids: CASSLVQGLANEKLFF.

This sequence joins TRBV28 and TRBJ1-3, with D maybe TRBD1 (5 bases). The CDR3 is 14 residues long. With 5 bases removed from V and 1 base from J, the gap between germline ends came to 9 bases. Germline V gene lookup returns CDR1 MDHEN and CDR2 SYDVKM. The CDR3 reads CASSHDSSGNTIYF. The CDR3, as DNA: TGTGCCAGCAGTCACGACAGTTCTGGAAACACCATATATTTT. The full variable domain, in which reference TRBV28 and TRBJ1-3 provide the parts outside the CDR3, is DVKVTQSSRYLVKRTGEKVFLECVQDMDHENMFWYRQDPGLGLRLIYFSYDVKMKEKGDIPEGYSVSREKKERFSLILESASTNQTSMYLCASSHDSSGNTIYFGEGSWLTVV.

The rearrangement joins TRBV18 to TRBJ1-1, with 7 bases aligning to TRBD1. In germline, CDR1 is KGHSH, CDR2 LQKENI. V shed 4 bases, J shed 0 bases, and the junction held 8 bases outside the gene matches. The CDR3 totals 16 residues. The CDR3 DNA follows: TGTGCCAGCTCACAGATGGGACAGCCCCTGAACACTGAAGCTTTCTTT. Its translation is CASSQMGQPLNTEAFF.

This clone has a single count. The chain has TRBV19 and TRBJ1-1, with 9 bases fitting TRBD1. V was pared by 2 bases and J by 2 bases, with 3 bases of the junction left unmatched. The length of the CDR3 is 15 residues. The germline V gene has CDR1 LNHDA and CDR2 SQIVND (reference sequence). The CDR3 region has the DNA TGTGCCAGTAGTATAAGGGACAGGGTAAACACTGAAGCTTTCTTT. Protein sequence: CASSIRDRVNTEAFF.

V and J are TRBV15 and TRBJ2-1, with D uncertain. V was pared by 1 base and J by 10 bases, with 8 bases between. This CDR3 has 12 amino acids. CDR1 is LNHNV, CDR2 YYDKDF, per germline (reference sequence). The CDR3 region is CATSRGTQEQFF. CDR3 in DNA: TGTGCCACCAGCAGAGGTACCCAAGAGCAGTTCTTC.

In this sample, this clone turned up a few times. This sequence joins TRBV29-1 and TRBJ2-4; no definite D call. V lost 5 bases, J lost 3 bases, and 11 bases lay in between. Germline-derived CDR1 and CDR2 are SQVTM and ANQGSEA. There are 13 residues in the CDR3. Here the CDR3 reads CSVKHSYKNIQYF. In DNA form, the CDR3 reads TGCAGCGTTAAACACAGTTACAAAAACATTCAGTACTTC.

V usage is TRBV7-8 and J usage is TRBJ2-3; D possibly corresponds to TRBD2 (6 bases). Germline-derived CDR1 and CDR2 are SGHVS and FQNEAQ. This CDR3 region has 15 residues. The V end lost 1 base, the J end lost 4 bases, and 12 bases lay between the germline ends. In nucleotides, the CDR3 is TGTGCCAGCAGCTTAGGCGGGGTGGGATCAGATACGCAGTATTTT. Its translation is CASSLGGVGSDTQYF.

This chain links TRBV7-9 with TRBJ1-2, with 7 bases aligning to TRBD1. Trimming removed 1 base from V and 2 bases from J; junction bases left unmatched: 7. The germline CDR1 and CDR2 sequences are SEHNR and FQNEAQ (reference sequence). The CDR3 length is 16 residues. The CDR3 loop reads CASSLETTGANYGYTF. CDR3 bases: TGTGCCAGCAGCTTAGAAACCACAGGGGCGAACTATGGCTACACCTTC.

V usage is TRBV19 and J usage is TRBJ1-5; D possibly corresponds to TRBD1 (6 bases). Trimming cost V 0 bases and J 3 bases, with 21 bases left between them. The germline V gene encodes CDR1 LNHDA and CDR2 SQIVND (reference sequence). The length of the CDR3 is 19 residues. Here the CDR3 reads CASSIDRPGPRGTNQPQHF. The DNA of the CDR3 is TGTGCCAGTAGTATAGATCGCCCCGGTCCGAGGGGGACCAATCAGCCCCAGCATTTT.

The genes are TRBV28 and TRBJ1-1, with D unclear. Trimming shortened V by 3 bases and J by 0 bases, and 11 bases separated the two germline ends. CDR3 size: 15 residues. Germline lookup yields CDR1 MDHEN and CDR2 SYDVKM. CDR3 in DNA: TGTGCCAGCAGTTTTCTCGGCAGGATGAACACTGAAGCTTTCTTT. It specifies CASSFLGRMNTEAFF.